This TCR beta chain was sequenced during a study of identical twins. Study-level results: Model-predicted out-of-frame TCR alpha sharing fell below observed values in monozygotic twins. Twins' excess sharing was less marked for out-of-frame beta sequences. Invariant MAIT and iNKT cells could partly confound zero-insertion analyses.

Germline V lookup: CDR1 MNHNS, CDR2 SASEGT. The CDR3 consists of 14 residues. V was shortened by 7 bases and J by 0 bases, with 13 bases between the two germline ends. The table lists this clonotype with a few counts. The antigen is unknown. After template switching added a universal primer site, the resulting cDNA carried unique molecular identifiers. Using its own MiXCR run on the 5' RACE reads, TCRdb lists one record per CDR3 protein. This table has 1.5 million or so distinct CDR3 sequences, under 35% appearing once. The TCR sequence derives from a newborn girl in good health. Sequenced material: cord blood. This chain links TRBV6-1 with TRBJ2-7; TRBD2 might be the D (5 bases). CDR3 region: CASNGLPLSYEQYF. The CDR3 region has the DNA TGTGCCAGCAATGGACTCCCTCTCTCCTACGAGCAGTACTTC.